Sequencing of this T cell receptor (beta chain) was carried out in a study of blood T cell repertoires in COVID-19. Germline CDR1 is MNHNS and CDR2 is SASEGT. This CDR3 spans 14 amino acids. V gave up 1 base and J gave up 3 bases, with 8 bases separating them. Sequencing used immunoSEQ multiplex PCR; TCRdb keeps in-frame clones, though not all of them. The repertoire consists of 84,000 or so clones, with 80% to 95% occurring once and the leading ten covering approximately 6.3%. The sample holds one count of this clone. The genes are TRBV6-1 and TRBJ2-3; D is possibly TRBD2 (6 bases). The receptor's source is a woman between 55 and 75 years old with active COVID-19. Sample: peripheral blood. This CDR3 reads CASSEGLATDTQYF. CDR3 bases: TGTGCCAGCAGTGAAGGGCTAGCGACAGATACGCAGTATTTT.